This TCR beta chain emerged from a study of blood T cells in healthy people across ages. For the second PCR, which ran for about 7 to 11 cycles, a sample-barcoded 5' primer and a J-beta primer mix were used. Using its own MiXCR run on the 5' RACE reads, TCRdb lists one record per CDR3 protein. The sample shows approximately 800,000 distinct CDR3 sequences, approximately 25% of them seen only once. CDR1 is SQVTM, CDR2 ANQGSEA, per germline. This CDR3 contains 12 residues. Trimming pared 2 bases from V and 3 bases from J, leaving 7 bases between. The same data also contributed to another study, on T cells of mothers and their children.

The receptor comes from a boy between 10 and 17 years old in good health. What was sequenced was blood. This sequence joins TRBV29-1 and TRBJ1-1; D gene unclear. The CDR3 protein is CSVEHGYTEAFF. CDR3 DNA: TGCAGCGTTGAACACGGTTACACTGAAGCTTTCTTT.